The clone carrying this T cell receptor (beta chain) came up a few times. The patients, who ranged from 18 to 65 in age, presented with newly diagnosed hyperthyroidism lasting under 2 months. There were TCR beta CDR3 regions amplified from RNA transcripts. TCR CDR3 underwent first-round RT-PCR with the HTBI primer set. TCRdb reprocessed the multiplex PCR reads with MiXCR, giving one entry per CDR3 protein. The table has under 400,000 distinct CDR3 sequences, around 16% seen once. This record belongs to a study of T cells in Graves' hyperthyroidism and ophthalmopathy. V lost 6 bases and J lost 5; bases outside the gene matches: 5. Germline loops: CDR1 MNHNS, CDR2 SASEGT. This CDR3 comprises 14 residues.

J is TRBJ1-4 and V is TRBV6-1; 8 bases are shared with TRBD1. Sequencing was performed on blood. The sequence was obtained from a woman aged 18-30 years with Graves' hyperthyroidism that later progressed to Graves' ophthalmopathy. The CDR3: CASSGQGWNEKLFF. CDR3 coding DNA: TGTGCCAGCAGCGGACAGGGTTGGAATGAAAAACTGTTTTTT.